Listed below are T cell receptor beta chains from one sample, sequenced in a study of blood T cell repertoires in COVID-19. Repertoires were generated with immunoSEQ multiplex PCR, while TCRdb's copy carries only in-frame clones and drops some. This sample carries hundreds of thousands of clones, around 85% of them seen once, and the ten largest clones take approximately 0.66%. The sample consisted of peripheral blood. The receptors were gathered from a man in his forties with acute or convalescent COVID-19. The CDR3 runs from the conserved cysteine through the conserved F or W. Fields, in order: D gene, V gene, J gene, clone size, CDR3 DNA, CDR3 protein. D genes are given only for firm matches. Where a row states a size, it is once, few, many or the class of an expanded clone; other rows omit it.

d_gene: .; v_gene: TRBV19; j_gene: TRBJ1-1; abundance: .; CDR3nt: TGTGCCAGTAGTATGGGGCAGACGAACACTGAAGCTTTCTTT; CDR3aa: CASSMGQTNTEAFF
d_gene: .; v_gene: TRBV6-4; j_gene: TRBJ1-6; abundance: .; CDR3nt: TGTGCCAGCAGTGATTCAGGGAATTCACCCCTCCACTTT; CDR3aa: CASSDSGNSPLHF
d_gene: TRBD1; v_gene: TRBV19; j_gene: TRBJ1-2; abundance: many; CDR3nt: TGTGCCAGTAGTGCCGGGACAGGGAACGACTATGGCTACACCTTC; CDR3aa: CASSAGTGNDYGYTF
d_gene: .; v_gene: TRBV7-9; j_gene: TRBJ2-3; abundance: once; CDR3nt: TGTGCCAGCAGCTCCCTGGCCCTCGGCACAGATACGCAGTATTTT; CDR3aa: CASSSLALGTDTQYF
d_gene: .; v_gene: TRBV28; j_gene: TRBJ1-1; abundance: .; CDR3nt: TGTGCCAGCAGTTCGGGAGGGGCCGACACTGAAGCTTTCTTT; CDR3aa: CASSSGGADTEAFF
d_gene: TRBD1; v_gene: TRBV11-2; j_gene: TRBJ2-3; abundance: .; CDR3nt: TGTGCCAGCAGCTCTACAGGGGGTGGCTCTGATACGCAGTATTTT; CDR3aa: CASSSTGGGSDTQYF
d_gene: TRBD2; v_gene: TRBV5-1; j_gene: TRBJ2-2; abundance: .; CDR3nt: TGCGCCAGCAGCCCAGCGGGGGGGCTCGGCGGGGAGCTGTTTTTT; CDR3aa: CASSPAGGLGGELFF
d_gene: .; v_gene: TRBV5-6; j_gene: TRBJ2-2; abundance: .; CDR3nt: TGTGCCAGCAGCTTGATTCAGGGCGCCACCGGGGAGCTGTTTTTT; CDR3aa: CASSLIQGATGELFF
d_gene: .; v_gene: TRBV6-2/TRBV6-3; j_gene: TRBJ2-1; abundance: .; CDR3nt: TGTGCCAGCAGCGCCAGGACAGACCTATACAATGAGCAGTTCTTC; CDR3aa: CASSARTDLYNEQFF
d_gene: TRBD1; v_gene: TRBV18; j_gene: TRBJ2-2; abundance: .; CDR3nt: TGTGCCAGCTCACCACTAGAGGGGGCGGACACCGGGGAGCTGTTTTTT; CDR3aa: CASSPLEGADTGELFF
d_gene: .; v_gene: TRBV5-1; j_gene: TRBJ2-1; abundance: .; CDR3nt: TGCGCCAGCAGCTTGTGGGCAGGGTCCAATGAGCAGTTCTTC; CDR3aa: CASSLWAGSNEQFF
d_gene: TRBD1; v_gene: TRBV6-5; j_gene: TRBJ2-7; abundance: .; CDR3nt: TGTGCCAGCAGTTTACCCGGACAGGGGGCGCGGAACGAGCAGTACTTC; CDR3aa: CASSLPGQGARNEQYF
d_gene: TRBD1; v_gene: TRBV3-1/TRBV3-2; j_gene: TRBJ2-7; abundance: once; CDR3nt: TGTGCCAGCAGCCCCCCAGGACAGGGGCCAAACTACGAGCAGTACTTC; CDR3aa: CASSPPGQGPNYEQYF
d_gene: .; v_gene: TRBV27; j_gene: TRBJ1-6; abundance: .; CDR3nt: TGTGCCAGCACCCCCTGGGCAGGGGTTGGTTCACCCCTCCACTTT; CDR3aa: CASTPWAGVGSPLHF
d_gene: .; v_gene: TRBV6-2/TRBV6-3; j_gene: TRBJ2-2; abundance: .; CDR3nt: TGTGCCAGCAGCCTCGGTGTCGGGGAGCTGTTTTTT; CDR3aa: CASSLGVGELFF
d_gene: TRBD1; v_gene: TRBV28; j_gene: TRBJ2-3; abundance: few; CDR3nt: TGTGCCAGCAGTTTCCCACAGGGGGAGGGCACAGATACGCAGTATTTT; CDR3aa: CASSFPQGEGTDTQYF
d_gene: .; v_gene: TRBV6-6; j_gene: TRBJ1-6; abundance: .; CDR3nt: TGTGCCAGCAGTTACTGGTCACAGGGTCTCCACTTT; CDR3aa: CASSYWSQGLHF
d_gene: TRBD2; v_gene: TRBV4-1; j_gene: TRBJ2-1; abundance: .; CDR3nt: TGCGCCAGCAGCCCCGGTGGACTAGCGGTGTACAATGAGCAGTTCTTC; CDR3aa: CASSPGGLAVYNEQFF
d_gene: TRBD1; v_gene: TRBV19; j_gene: TRBJ2-4; abundance: .; CDR3nt: TGTGCCAGTAGTATGGGACAGGGTCGTTGGAACATTCAGTACTTC; CDR3aa: CASSMGQGRWNIQYF
d_gene: TRBD2; v_gene: TRBV10-3; j_gene: TRBJ2-2; abundance: few; CDR3nt: TGTGCCATCAGTGAAAGGGGCGGGAGAGGAACCGGGGAGCTGTTTTTT; CDR3aa: CAISERGGRGTGELFF
d_gene: TRBD2; v_gene: TRBV6-6; j_gene: TRBJ2-1; abundance: .; CDR3nt: TGTGCCAGCAGGACAACTAGCGGTTCCTACAATGAGCAGTTCTTC; CDR3aa: CASRTTSGSYNEQFF
d_gene: .; v_gene: TRBV18; j_gene: TRBJ2-5; abundance: few; CDR3nt: TGTGCCAGCTCACCACCAACTTCCAAAGCGCCCAAAGAGACCCAGTACTTC; CDR3aa: CASSPPTSKAPKETQYF
d_gene: .; v_gene: TRBV27; j_gene: TRBJ2-7; abundance: .; CDR3nt: TGTGCCAGCAGTTTAGGTGGCTATCTGGGGCACGAGCAGTACTTC; CDR3aa: CASSLGGYLGHEQYF